This T cell receptor (beta chain) was identified during a study of OX40 agonist ivuxolimab in advanced cancers. Background on the whole study: Ivuxolimab was a fully human IgG2 agonistic monoclonal antibody targeting the costimulatory receptor OX40 (CD134). Intravenous ivuxolimab was administered to patients every 2 weeks at six dose levels: 0.01, 0.1, 0.3, 1.5, 3 and 10 mg/kg. Of the roughly 52 dose-escalation patients, hepatocellular carcinoma was present in approximately 20, melanoma in roughly 15, renal cell carcinoma in 9 and head and neck cancer in 9. The dose-escalation cohort was roughly 87% male with a mean age of approximately 60 years, ranging from roughly 23 to 90. Prior anti-PD-1, anti-PD-L1 or anti-CTLA-4 therapy was permitted, and 30% to 45% of dose-escalation patients had received checkpoint inhibitors. Partial responses occurred in three dose-escalation patients, of whom one had hepatocellular carcinoma and two had cutaneous melanoma. The purpose of peripheral TCRbeta sequencing was to test whether ivuxolimab changed TCR sequence diversity and led to clonal T-cell expansion. The paper covers the monotherapy dose-escalation part of the phase I ivuxolimab trial, which included N ≈ 50 patients.

To sequence the TCRbeta CDR3 region, genomic DNA was isolated from the sorted cells. TCRbeta CDR3 regions were sequenced using the immunoSEQ Assay. Drawn from immuneACCESS, this table holds only the in-frame rearrangements with V and J called that TCRdb kept. Clones are partly lost; checked studies trace under half to an unresolved V gene and leave the rest unexplained. Counted in this sample were over 60,000 clones; 75% to 90% of them appeared once. Clones ranked in the top ten supply 0.85% to 1% of the sample. Results the study describes overall, beyond this receptor: In partial responders in the 0.1-3.0 mg/kg groups, normalized peripheral clonal expansion was found to be among the lowest, especially among CD8+ T cells. On average, CD8+ T cells showed more expanded clones than CD4+ T cells after ivuxolimab. The antigen specificity of the peripheral T cells that underwent clonal expansion was not determined. Clonal expansion of both CD4+ and CD8+ blood T cells was observed from baseline to week 6 at doses 0.1 to 3.0 mg/kg. Low levels of normalized T-cell clonal expansion were also seen in some patients who did not respond.

This clone was recorded once. There is no known antigen for this receptor. Per-base quality was not reported, and no clone a single base away is much larger than it. CDR1 KGHSH and CDR2 LQKENI are derived from the germline V gene. Reading from cysteine to phenylalanine, the CDR3 counts 17 amino acids. Solely the CDR3 DNA is kept, with 51 bases framed from the first base. V is shortened by 3 bases, J by 1 base, and the region joining them spans 19 bases. Patients with autoimmune disease history or receiving systemic immunosuppression were excluded from the trial. Peripheral blood for TCR sequencing was collected from all dose cohorts at baseline, on cycle 4 day 1, and on cycle 7 day 1. Samples came from an open-label, multicenter, first-in-human phase I dose-escalation trial of ivuxolimab. Adults with locally advanced or metastatic head and neck squamous cell, hepatocellular, melanoma or renal cell carcinoma were enrolled in the trial. CD4+ and CD8+ T cells were sorted separately from peripheral blood before TCR sequencing.

This receptor was taken from an adult with an advanced solid tumor such as melanoma, head and neck, liver or kidney cancer. The chain links TRBV18 with TRBJ2-7; possibly the D gene is TRBD2, per 7 matching bases. The sequenced sample was CD4+ or CD8+ T cells sorted from blood, obtained in a trial of the OX40 agonist ivuxolimab. The DNA sequence is as follows: TGTGCCAGCTCACCGCCTCGGGGCGGGGGCCCTTCCTACGAGCAGTACTTC. Translated, this gives CASSPPRGGGPSYEQYF.